The rows below give T cell receptor beta chains drawn from one sample of a study of long-term antiretroviral therapy in people with HIV. Measured with immunoSEQ multiplex PCR; TCRdb has only the in-frame clones, and not every one. Of tens of thousands of clones in the sample, approximately 95% were seen once. Material: unsorted PBMCs, obtained 5.3 years after starting antiretroviral therapy. All receptors come from a man aged 50 or older with HIV. CDR3s include the opening cysteine and the closing phenylalanine or tryptophan. Fields, in order: D gene, V gene, clone size, J gene, CDR3 DNA, CDR3 protein. A D gene is named only where the DNA matches it firmly. Only some rows state a clone size, as once, few, many or a class for expanded clones.

d_gene: -
v_gene: TRBV5-4
abundance: -
j_gene: TRBJ1-2
CDR3nt: TGTGCCAGCAGCTTAGGACGGACTCCTAACTATGGCTACACCTTC
CDR3aa: CASSLGRTPNYGYTF

d_gene: -
v_gene: TRBV7-7
abundance: -
j_gene: TRBJ2-5
CDR3nt: TGTGCCAGCAGCTATTGGGGAGAGGAGACCCAGTACTTC
CDR3aa: CASSYWGEETQYF

d_gene: -
v_gene: TRBV7-2
abundance: -
j_gene: TRBJ2-7
CDR3nt: TGTGCCAGCAGCTTAGATGGGGGCACCTACGAGCAGTACTTC
CDR3aa: CASSLDGGTYEQYF

d_gene: TRBD1
v_gene: TRBV4-2
abundance: once
j_gene: TRBJ1-4
CDR3nt: TGTGCCAGCAGCCTACACGGGACAGGGTCTTCCGAAAAACTGTTTTTT
CDR3aa: CASSLHGTGSSEKLFF

d_gene: -
v_gene: TRBV5-1
abundance: -
j_gene: TRBJ1-5
CDR3nt: TGCGCCAGCAGCTTGGACCAGGGGATGAATCAGCCCCAGCATTTT
CDR3aa: CASSLDQGMNQPQHF

d_gene: -
v_gene: TRBV28
abundance: -
j_gene: TRBJ2-1
CDR3nt: TGTGCCAGCATAGCTAGCTCCTACAATGAGCAGTTCTTC
CDR3aa: CASIASSYNEQFF

d_gene: -
v_gene: TRBV4-1
abundance: -
j_gene: TRBJ2-2
CDR3nt: TGCGCCAGCAGCCAAGTCACACGCGGGGAGCTGTTTTTT
CDR3aa: CASSQVTRGELFF

d_gene: -
v_gene: TRBV19
abundance: -
j_gene: TRBJ1-1
CDR3nt: TGTGCCAGTAGTATAGGGCAGGGGAGAACTGAAGCTTTCTTT
CDR3aa: CASSIGQGRTEAFF

d_gene: TRBD1
v_gene: TRBV5-5
abundance: once
j_gene: TRBJ1-1
CDR3nt: TGCGCCAGCAGTTTGGACAGGGGTATGAACACTGAAGCTTTCTTT
CDR3aa: CASSLDRGMNTEAFF

d_gene: -
v_gene: TRBV10-3
abundance: -
j_gene: TRBJ2-3
CDR3nt: TGTGCCATCAGTGAGCGGCAAGGGACGAGCGGACATAGCACAGATACGCAGTATTTT
CDR3aa: CAISERQGTSGHSTDTQYF

d_gene: TRBD1
v_gene: TRBV5-4
abundance: -
j_gene: TRBJ2-7
CDR3nt: TGTGCCAGCAGCTTGGAAAACAGGGGAGTTTACGAGCAGTACTTC
CDR3aa: CASSLENRGVYEQYF

d_gene: TRBD1
v_gene: TRBV10-3
abundance: -
j_gene: TRBJ1-5
CDR3nt: TGTGCCACCAGAGGGACAGGGCAGGATCAGCCCCAGCATTTT
CDR3aa: CATRGTGQDQPQHF

d_gene: -
v_gene: TRBV5-4
abundance: -
j_gene: TRBJ2-6
CDR3nt: TGTGCCAGCAGCTTCTCCGTTACTGGGGCCAACGTCCTGACTTTC
CDR3aa: CASSFSVTGANVLTF

d_gene: -
v_gene: TRBV6-1
abundance: -
j_gene: TRBJ2-6
CDR3nt: TGTGCCAGCAGTGAAAGGAGGCAGGAAGTCTCTGGGGCCAACGTCCTGACTTTC
CDR3aa: CASSERRQEVSGANVLTF

d_gene: TRBD2
v_gene: TRBV7-3
abundance: -
j_gene: TRBJ2-2
CDR3nt: TGTGCCAGCAGCCCAGGCGCAGCGGGGAGCACCGGGGAGCTGTTTTTT
CDR3aa: CASSPGAAGSTGELFF

d_gene: -
v_gene: TRBV7-9
abundance: -
j_gene: TRBJ1-5
CDR3nt: TGTGCCAGCAGCTTAGGGACGGACTCGGGACAGCCCCAGCATTTT
CDR3aa: CASSLGTDSGQPQHF

d_gene: -
v_gene: TRBV30
abundance: -
j_gene: TRBJ1-2
CDR3nt: TGTGCCTGGAGTTTTGAAAGCTACACCTTC
CDR3aa: CAWSFESYTF

d_gene: -
v_gene: TRBV9
abundance: -
j_gene: TRBJ2-2
CDR3nt: TGTGCCAGCAGCGTCGGTAAGGGGTCGGGCACCGGGGAGCTGTTTTTT
CDR3aa: CASSVGKGSGTGELFF

d_gene: -
v_gene: TRBV6-1
abundance: -
j_gene: TRBJ2-7
CDR3nt: TGTGCCAGCGTTCACGGCCACTACGAGCAGTACTTC
CDR3aa: CASVHGHYEQYF

d_gene: -
v_gene: TRBV28
abundance: -
j_gene: TRBJ1-1
CDR3nt: TGTGCCAGCATCGAGATGGGAATGAACACTGAAGCTTTCTTT
CDR3aa: CASIEMGMNTEAFF

d_gene: -
v_gene: TRBV6-5
abundance: -
j_gene: TRBJ2-5
CDR3nt: TGTGCCAGCAGTTACGGACCTTTCTCCTACGGGCAGTACTTC
CDR3aa: CASSYGPFSYGQYF

d_gene: TRBD1
v_gene: TRBV30
abundance: once
j_gene: TRBJ2-5
CDR3nt: TGTGCCTGGGGTCAAAACAGGGGAGAGACCCAGTACTTC
CDR3aa: CAWGQNRGETQYF

d_gene: -
v_gene: TRBV19
abundance: -
j_gene: TRBJ1-6
CDR3nt: TGTGCCAGTAGTTCTTTGGGGAATAATTCACCCCTCCACTTT
CDR3aa: CASSSLGNNSPLHF

d_gene: TRBD1
v_gene: TRBV5-4
abundance: -
j_gene: TRBJ1-1
CDR3nt: TGTGCCAGCAGCTTGGCCAAGGGGGCAGCCATGAACACTGAAGCTTTCTTT
CDR3aa: CASSLAKGAAMNTEAFF

d_gene: -
v_gene: TRBV29-1
abundance: -
j_gene: TRBJ2-4
CDR3nt: TGCAGCGTTGAGTTAGCCAAAAACATTCAGTACTTC
CDR3aa: CSVELAKNIQYF

d_gene: -
v_gene: TRBV1
abundance: -
j_gene: TRBJ2-3
CDR3nt: TGCACCAGCAGCCAAACAATAGCGGGGGGGCCTAGGACAGATACGCAGTATTTT
CDR3aa: CTSSQTIAGGPRTDTQYF

d_gene: TRBD2
v_gene: TRBV13
abundance: -
j_gene: TRBJ2-7
CDR3nt: TGTGCCAGCAGCTTAGGGCCGTGGCTAGCGGGGGGGTCCTACGAGCAGTACTTC
CDR3aa: CASSLGPWLAGGSYEQYF

d_gene: -
v_gene: TRBV10-3
abundance: once
j_gene: TRBJ2-7
CDR3nt: TGTGCCATCAGTGGAGGGTACGAGCAGTACTTC
CDR3aa: CAISGGYEQYF

d_gene: -
v_gene: TRBV7-7
abundance: -
j_gene: TRBJ2-5
CDR3nt: TGTGCCAGCAGCTCGGACAGAGAAGAGACCCAGTACTTC
CDR3aa: CASSSDREETQYF

d_gene: -
v_gene: TRBV11-2
abundance: -
j_gene: TRBJ1-6
CDR3nt: TGTGCCAGCAGCGCGCGGGCAGACAATAATTCACCCCTCCACTTT
CDR3aa: CASSARADNNSPLHF

d_gene: -
v_gene: TRBV19
abundance: -
j_gene: TRBJ2-3
CDR3nt: TGTGCCAGTAGTATAGGAGGTATCGGCACAGATACGCAGTATTTT
CDR3aa: CASSIGGIGTDTQYF

d_gene: -
v_gene: TRBV5-1
abundance: -
j_gene: TRBJ2-3
CDR3nt: TGCGCCAGCAGCAACATATTATCGGGCACAGATACGCAGTATTTT
CDR3aa: CASSNILSGTDTQYF

d_gene: -
v_gene: TRBV9
abundance: -
j_gene: TRBJ1-2
CDR3nt: TGTGCCAGCAGCGATCGGGACACCCGAAACTATGGCTACACCTTC
CDR3aa: CASSDRDTRNYGYTF

d_gene: -
v_gene: TRBV10-1
abundance: -
j_gene: TRBJ1-1
CDR3nt: TGCGCCAGCAGTGCAGAGGGGGACAAAGGAGCTTTCTTT
CDR3aa: CASSAEGDKGAFF

d_gene: TRBD1
v_gene: TRBV7-2
abundance: -
j_gene: TRBJ1-5
CDR3nt: TGTGCCAGCAGCTTAAGACAGGGGGCCGGTCAGCCCCAGCATTTT
CDR3aa: CASSLRQGAGQPQHF

d_gene: TRBD1
v_gene: TRBV5-5
abundance: -
j_gene: TRBJ1-3
CDR3nt: TGTGCCAGCAGCCTTGACAGGGTAGGGGACTCTGGAAACACCATATATTTT
CDR3aa: CASSLDRVGDSGNTIYF

d_gene: TRBD2
v_gene: TRBV30
abundance: -
j_gene: TRBJ2-1
CDR3nt: TGTGCCTGGAGTGGGGGGACTAGCGGGGGGACCTACAATGAGCAGTTCTTC
CDR3aa: CAWSGGTSGGTYNEQFF

d_gene: -
v_gene: TRBV11-2
abundance: -
j_gene: TRBJ2-1
CDR3nt: TGTGCCAGCAGCTTAGGCGAACGCATCGGGGGCTACAATGAGCAGTTCTTC
CDR3aa: CASSLGERIGGYNEQFF

d_gene: -
v_gene: TRBV28
abundance: -
j_gene: TRBJ2-1
CDR3nt: TGTGCCAGCAGTTTGTGGGGGGACTACAATGAGCAGTTCTTC
CDR3aa: CASSLWGDYNEQFF

d_gene: -
v_gene: TRBV6-1
abundance: -
j_gene: TRBJ1-1
CDR3nt: TGTGCCAGCATTTGGGATTTCACTGAAGCTTTCTTT
CDR3aa: CASIWDFTEAFF

d_gene: TRBD1
v_gene: TRBV2
abundance: -
j_gene: TRBJ2-3
CDR3nt: TGTGCCAGCAGTGAAGGTACAGGGGGCTTTACAGATACGCAGTATTTT
CDR3aa: CASSEGTGGFTDTQYF

d_gene: -
v_gene: TRBV5-1
abundance: -
j_gene: TRBJ1-3
CDR3nt: TGCGCCAGCAGCGTTTCCACAGGGTCCGGTGGAAACACCATATATTTT
CDR3aa: CASSVSTGSGGNTIYF

d_gene: -
v_gene: TRBV28
abundance: -
j_gene: TRBJ2-3
CDR3nt: TGTGCCAGCAGCAAGACCGTGGGTATCGGCACAGATACGCAGTATTTT
CDR3aa: CASSKTVGIGTDTQYF

d_gene: -
v_gene: TRBV9
abundance: -
j_gene: TRBJ1-2
CDR3nt: TGTGCCAGCAGCGTGGAACAGGGTTCTGGCTACACCTTC
CDR3aa: CASSVEQGSGYTF

d_gene: -
v_gene: TRBV18
abundance: -
j_gene: TRBJ2-7
CDR3nt: TGTGCCAGCTCACCTAAACAGGGTAGCTACGAGCAGTACTTC
CDR3aa: CASSPKQGSYEQYF

d_gene: TRBD2
v_gene: TRBV5-1
abundance: -
j_gene: TRBJ2-3
CDR3nt: TGCGCCAGCAGCTTGGACGGGGGGGCAGATACGCAGTATTTT
CDR3aa: CASSLDGGADTQYF

d_gene: TRBD1
v_gene: TRBV7-8
abundance: -
j_gene: TRBJ2-7
CDR3nt: TGTGCCAGCAGCTTGAGGCCTGGACAGGGCTACGAGCAGTACTTC
CDR3aa: CASSLRPGQGYEQYF

d_gene: -
v_gene: TRBV7-2
abundance: few
j_gene: TRBJ2-5
CDR3nt: TGTGCCAGCAGCGTATACAGACGGGCCCAAGAGACCCAGTACTTC
CDR3aa: CASSVYRRAQETQYF